Each of the 18 T cell receptor beta chains below was sequenced from the same sample in a study of early T cells in non-severe SARS-CoV-2 infection (dated by TCRdb to 2020 to 2022). The library relied on 5' RACE. The sequencer listed for this sample is NextSeq 500. TCRdb redid the processing of the public reads, applying fastp at Q25 and MiXCR, and retained in-frame beta chains. When rows share a CDR3 protein, they turn into one entry using the most common DNA and genes. The sample table contains around 52,000 distinct CDR3 sequences; only one count was recorded for approximately 6.2% of them. Around 4% of the sample goes to the ten largest clones. The specimen was whole blood. These receptors came from an adult who was a healthcare worker with PCR-confirmed SARS-CoV-2 infection or an uninfected control (not recorded which).

This sequence joins TRBV5-1 and TRBJ1-6, with D perhaps TRBD1 (6 bases). Germline V lookup: CDR1 SGHRS, CDR2 YFSETQ. V dropped 4 bases and J dropped 7 bases, with 9 bases sitting between them. The CDR3 sequence is 13 residues long. CDR3 amino acids: CASSKDRNSPLHF. The CDR3 DNA is TGCGCCAGCAGCAAGGACAGAAATTCACCCCTCCACTTT.

This clonotype was observed many times. This chain connects TRBV2 to TRBJ2-7, with TRBD1 as a possible D gene (5 bases). The V gene lost 5 bases and the J gene lost 2 bases, with 13 bases spanning the gap. From germline, CDR1 is SNHLY and CDR2 FYNNEI. The CDR3 runs to 14 residues. In DNA form, the CDR3 reads TGTGCCAGCAGTATAGGGGTTCGGACCTACGAGCAGTACTTC. The encoded protein is CASSIGVRTYEQYF.

This clonotype has a count of ten or more. This rearrangement joins TRBV2 to TRBJ2-7; 11 bases align to TRBD1. The germline V gene has CDR1 SNHLY and CDR2 FYNNEI. After removal of 6 bases from V and 3 bases from J, the junction contained 4 bases not matched to a gene. The CDR3 is 14 residues long. The CDR3: CASSPGTGGYEQYF. DNA of the CDR3: TGTGCCAGCAGCCCCGGGACAGGGGGCTACGAGCAGTACTTC.

This clonotype was observed at least ten times. Its ends do not fully match the called genes, so a read error is possible. This sequence joins TRBV5-1 and TRBJ1-5; D is uncertain. The germline CDR1 and CDR2 sequences are SGHRS and YFSETQ. The CDR3 spans 14 residues. Here the CDR3 reads CASSPISGSEQIDF. The CDR3, as DNA: TGCGCCAGCAGCCCGATCAGCGGAAGCGAACAAATCGATTTT.

This clonotype was counted at least ten times. The J gene is TRBJ1-6, the V gene TRBV11-2; TRBD1 agrees at 8 bases. CDR3 size: 16 residues. Per germline, CDR1 SGHAT and CDR2 FQNNGV. V shed 5 bases, J shed 7 bases, and the junction held 10 bases outside the gene matches. CDR3 residues: CASSQETGALNSPLHF. CDR3 DNA: TGTGCCAGCAGCCAGGAGACAGGGGCTTTGAATTCACCCCTCCACTTT.

This clonotype was detected only a few times. The V gene is TRBV6-5, the J gene TRBJ2-1, with D unclear. The CDR3 contains 16 residues. Trimming took 5 bases from V and 8 from J, leaving 22 bases between them. Germline V lookup: CDR1 MNHEY, CDR2 SVGAGI. The CDR3, as DNA: TGTGCCAGCAGTCGGGCCTTTATCCGAGCGACCGATGAGCAGTTCTTC. Protein: CASSRAFIRATDEQFF.

This clonotype was counted at least ten times. The rearrangement uses TRBV11-3 and TRBJ2-1; weak D call: TRBD1 (5 bases). CDR3 size: 13 residues. V was clipped by 5 bases and J by 5 bases, with 10 bases between them. Germline values: CDR1 SGHNT, CDR2 YENEEA. CDR3 sequence (DNA): TGTGCCAGCAGCGGACAACGTAACAATGAGCAGTTCTTC. It specifies CASSGQRNNEQFF.

This clonotype occurred many times. The chain couples TRBV20-1 to TRBJ2-2; no clear D gene. This CDR3 has 14 residues. The V gene's germline CDR1 is DFQATT and CDR2 SNEGSKA (reference sequence). The ends were cut back, 3 bases at V and 1 base at J, with 9 bases in the middle. The CDR3: CSARVSENTGELFF. The CDR3 DNA follows: TGCAGTGCTAGGGTTTCGGAGAACACCGGGGAGCTGTTTTTT.

This clonotype was observed many times. The chain has TRBV11-2 and TRBJ2-1; tentatively, D is TRBD1 (5 bases). V was trimmed by 2 bases and J by 9 bases, leaving 8 bases between them. This CDR3 is 12 amino acids long. Germline V gene lookup returns CDR1 SGHAT and CDR2 FQNNGV. The CDR3 nucleotides are TGTGCCAGCAGCTTACAGGGAATTGAGCAGTTCTTC. Protein: CASSLQGIEQFF.

This clonotype was counted many times. The V and J genes are TRBV11-3 and TRBJ2-3; perhaps TRBD1 as D (5 bases). The CDR3 consists of 13 residues. Trimming left V 0 bases short and J 6 bases short, with 7 bases between. CDR1 is SGHNT, CDR2 YENEEA, per germline. DNA of the CDR3: TGTGCCAGCAGCTTAGATGGGGCGGATACGCAGTATTTT. Translating it yields CASSLDGADTQYF.

This clonotype was recorded a few times. The chain employs TRBV3-1 and TRBJ2-7; D remains unclear. The CDR3 is 13 amino acids. The V and J ends lost 4 bases and 6 bases respectively, with 13 bases between them. In germline, CDR1 is LGHDT, CDR2 YNNKEL (reference sequence). The CDR3 sequence is CASSPAGPTEQYF. DNA for the CDR3: TGTGCCAGCAGCCCGGCTGGTCCGACCGAGCAGTACTTC.

This clonotype was detected ten times or more. The chain couples TRBV27 to TRBJ1-2, with D perhaps TRBD1 (6 bases). Germline loops: CDR1 MNHEY, CDR2 SMNVEV (reference sequence). V lost 0 bases and J lost 4, with 9 bases in between. The CDR3 length is 14 residues. The CDR3 is CASSLSNRVYGYTF. CDR3 in DNA: TGTGCCAGCAGTTTATCTAACAGGGTCTATGGCTACACCTTC.

This clonotype turned up a few times. V and J are TRBV5-1 and TRBJ2-6; no reliable D call. CDR3 length: 16 residues. CDR1 and CDR2 from the germline V gene are SGHRS and YFSETQ. V was shortened by 0 bases and J by 0 bases, with 7 bases between the two germline ends. The CDR3 bases are TGCGCCAGCAGCTTGGCCGGAGTCTCTGGGGCCAACGTCCTGACTTTC. Translating it yields CASSLAGVSGANVLTF. The full variable domain, completed using reference TRBV5-1 and TRBJ2-6, is KAGVTQTPRYLIKTRGQQVTLSCSPISGHRSVSWYQQTPGQGLQFLFEYFSETQRNKGNFPGRFSGRQFSNSRSEMNVSTLELGDSALYLCASSLAGVSGANVLTFGAGSRLTVL.

There are many counts of this clonotype. The chain recombines TRBV10-1 with TRBJ1-1; 9 bases agree with TRBD1. The V segment lost 6 bases and the J segment 6 bases; nucleotides outside the gene matches: 5. The CDR3 totals 13 residues. Per germline, CDR1 WNHNN and CDR2 SYGVQD (reference sequence). CDR3 residues: CASREQGAAEAFF. The CDR3 DNA reads as TGCGCCAGCAGAGAACAGGGGGCGGCTGAAGCTTTCTTT.

This clonotype occurred many times. The gene calls are TRBV6-2 or TRBV6-3 and TRBJ2-3; 7 nucleotides match TRBD1. Germline CDR1 and CDR2: MNHEY and SVGEGT. This CDR3 has 14 amino acids. V lost 5 bases to trimming and J lost 1 base; unmatched junction nucleotides: 3. CDR3 sequence: CASSLTGGTDTQYF. The CDR3 DNA is TGTGCCAGCAGTCTTACAGGGGGCACAGATACGCAGTATTTT.

This clonotype occurred many times. The chain joins TRBV20-1 to TRBJ2-7, with 9 bases that match TRBD1. CDR1 DFQATT and CDR2 SNEGSKA come from the germline V gene (reference sequence). The CDR3 totals 16 residues. V shed 5 bases, J shed 2 bases, and the junction held 13 bases outside the gene matches. CDR3 amino acids: CSALEADRGFPYEQYF. The CDR3, as DNA: TGCAGTGCTCTCGAGGCTGACAGGGGGTTCCCCTACGAGCAGTACTTC.

A few counts support this clonotype. The chain combines TRBV7-2 with TRBJ2-2; D unresolved. The CDR3 runs 15 residues. The germline gives CDR1 SGHTA, CDR2 FQGNSA. V gave up 0 bases and J gave up 5 bases, with 10 bases separating them. CDR3 in DNA: TGTGCCAGCAGCTTAGCGCAAGGTGGAACCGGGGAGCTGTTTTTT. Protein product: CASSLAQGGTGELFF.

The rearrangement joins TRBV6-2 or TRBV6-3 to TRBJ1-1; the D gene is possibly TRBD1 (6 bases). This CDR3 region has 13 residues. V was cut by 3 bases and J by 8 bases, with 13 bases left in between. Germline V gives CDR1 MNHEY, CDR2 SVGEGT. The CDR3 here is CASSYTRQAEAFF. The CDR3 DNA is TGTGCCAGCAGTTATACAAGACAGGCCGAAGCTTTCTTT.